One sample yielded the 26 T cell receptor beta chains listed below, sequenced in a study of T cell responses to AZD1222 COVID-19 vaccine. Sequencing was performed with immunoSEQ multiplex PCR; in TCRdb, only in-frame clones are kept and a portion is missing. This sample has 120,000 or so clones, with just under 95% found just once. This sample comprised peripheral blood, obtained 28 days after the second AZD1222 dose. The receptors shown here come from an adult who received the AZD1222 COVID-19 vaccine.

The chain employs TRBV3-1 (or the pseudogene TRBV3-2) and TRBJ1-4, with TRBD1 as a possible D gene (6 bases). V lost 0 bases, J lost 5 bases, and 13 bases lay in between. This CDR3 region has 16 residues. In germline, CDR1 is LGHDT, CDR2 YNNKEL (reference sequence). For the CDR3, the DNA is TGTGCCAGCAGCCAAGATCTGGGGGCCGCCAATGAAAAACTGTTTTTT. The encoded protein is CASSQDLGAANEKLFF.

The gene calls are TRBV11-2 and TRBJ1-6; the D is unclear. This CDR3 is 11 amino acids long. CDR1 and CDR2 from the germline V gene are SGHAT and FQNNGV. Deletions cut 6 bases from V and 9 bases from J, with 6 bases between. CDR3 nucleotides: TGTGCCAGCAGTGAGAGTTCACCCCTCCACTTT. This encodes CASSESSPLHF.

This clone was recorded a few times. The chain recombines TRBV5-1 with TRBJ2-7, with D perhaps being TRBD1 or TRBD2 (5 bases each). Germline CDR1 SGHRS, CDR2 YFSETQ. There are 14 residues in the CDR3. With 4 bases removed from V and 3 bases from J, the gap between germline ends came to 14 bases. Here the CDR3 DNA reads TGCGCCAGCAGCGCCCCCTCTGGGGGCTACGAGCAGTACTTC. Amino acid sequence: CASSAPSGGYEQYF.

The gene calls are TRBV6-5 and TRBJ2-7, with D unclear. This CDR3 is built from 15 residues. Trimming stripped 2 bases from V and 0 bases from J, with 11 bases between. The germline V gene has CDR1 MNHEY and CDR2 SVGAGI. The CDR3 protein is CASSYKGWSSYEQYF. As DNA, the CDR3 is TGTGCCAGCAGTTACAAGGGTTGGAGCTCCTACGAGCAGTACTTC.

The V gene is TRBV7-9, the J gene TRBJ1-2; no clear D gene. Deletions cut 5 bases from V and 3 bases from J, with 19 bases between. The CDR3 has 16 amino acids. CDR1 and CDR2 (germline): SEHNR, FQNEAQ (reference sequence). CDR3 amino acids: CASSPYQGNPDYGYTF. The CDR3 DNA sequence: TGTGCCAGCAGCCCCTACCAAGGGAACCCGGACTATGGCTACACCTTC. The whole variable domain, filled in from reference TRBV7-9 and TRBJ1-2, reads DTGVSQNPRHKITKRGQNVTFRCDPISEHNRLYWYRQTLGQGPEFLTYFQNEAQLEKSRLLSDRFSAERPKGSFSTLEIQRTEQGDSAMYLCASSPYQGNPDYGYTFGSGTRLTVV.

The CDR3 sequence is CASSLVRGPSSGANVLTF. DNA of the CDR3: TGCGCCAGCAGCTTGGTAAGGGGGCCCAGCTCTGGGGCCAACGTCCTGACTTTC. The chain is built from TRBV5-1 and TRBJ2-6; TRBD1 matches 7 bases. The length of the CDR3 is 18 residues. Germline CDR1 is SGHRS and CDR2 is YFSETQ. With V trimmed by 0 bases and J by 0 bases, 6 bases remained unmatched.

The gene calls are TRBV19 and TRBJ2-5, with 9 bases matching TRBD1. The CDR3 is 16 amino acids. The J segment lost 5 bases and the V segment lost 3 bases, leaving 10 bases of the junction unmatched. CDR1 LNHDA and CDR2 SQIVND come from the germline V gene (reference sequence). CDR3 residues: CASSMPRTGVRETQYF. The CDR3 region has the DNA TGTGCCAGTAGTATGCCCCGGACAGGGGTACGGGAGACCCAGTACTTC.

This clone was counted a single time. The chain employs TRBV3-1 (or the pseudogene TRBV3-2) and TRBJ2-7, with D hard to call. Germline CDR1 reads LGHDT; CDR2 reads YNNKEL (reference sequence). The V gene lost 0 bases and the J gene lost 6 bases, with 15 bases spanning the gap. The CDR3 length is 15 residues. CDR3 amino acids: CASSQDPARFGEQYF. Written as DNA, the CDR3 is TGTGCCAGCAGCCAAGATCCAGCCAGGTTCGGCGAGCAGTACTTC.

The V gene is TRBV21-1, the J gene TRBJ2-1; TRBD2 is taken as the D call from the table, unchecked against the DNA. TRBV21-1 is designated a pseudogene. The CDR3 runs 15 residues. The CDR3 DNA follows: TGTGCCAGCCAGAGCTTAGGCGGGGGGAACAATGAGCAGTTCTTC. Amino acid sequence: CASQSLGGGNNEQFF.

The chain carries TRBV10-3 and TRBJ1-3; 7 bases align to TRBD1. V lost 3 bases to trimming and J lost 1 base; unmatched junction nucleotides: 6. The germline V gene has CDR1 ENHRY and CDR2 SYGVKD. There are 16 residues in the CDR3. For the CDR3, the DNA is TGTGCCATCAGTGAACGACAGGGTACTTCTGGAAACACCATATATTTT. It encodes CAISERQGTSGNTIYF.

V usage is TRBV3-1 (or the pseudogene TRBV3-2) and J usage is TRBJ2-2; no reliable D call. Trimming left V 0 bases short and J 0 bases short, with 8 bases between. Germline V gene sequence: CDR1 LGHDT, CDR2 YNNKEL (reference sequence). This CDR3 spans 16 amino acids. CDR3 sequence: CASSQDTVTNTGELFF. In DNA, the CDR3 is TGTGCCAGCAGCCAAGACACCGTCACGAACACCGGGGAGCTGTTTTTT.

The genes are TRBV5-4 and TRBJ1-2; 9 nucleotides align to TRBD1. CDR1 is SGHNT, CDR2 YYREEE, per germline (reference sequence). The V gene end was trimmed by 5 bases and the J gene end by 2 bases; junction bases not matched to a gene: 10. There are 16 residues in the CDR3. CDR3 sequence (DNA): TGTGCCAGCAGACTCCTTGGGACAGGGCCAAACTATGGCTACACCTTC. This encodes CASRLLGTGPNYGYTF.

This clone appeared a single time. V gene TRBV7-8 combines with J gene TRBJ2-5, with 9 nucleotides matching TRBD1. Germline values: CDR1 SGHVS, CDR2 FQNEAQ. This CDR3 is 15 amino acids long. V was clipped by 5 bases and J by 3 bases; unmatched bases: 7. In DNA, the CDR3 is TGTGCCAGCAGCGCCAGGACAGGGGTAGAAGAGACCCAGTACTTC. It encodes CASSARTGVEETQYF.

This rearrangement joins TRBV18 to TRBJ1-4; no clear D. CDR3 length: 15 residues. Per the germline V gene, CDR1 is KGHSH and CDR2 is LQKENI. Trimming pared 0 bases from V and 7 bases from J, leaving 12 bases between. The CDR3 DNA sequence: TGTGCCAGCTCACCACCGAGTGAAAGGGTTGAAAAACTGTTTTTT. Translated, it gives CASSPPSERVEKLFF.

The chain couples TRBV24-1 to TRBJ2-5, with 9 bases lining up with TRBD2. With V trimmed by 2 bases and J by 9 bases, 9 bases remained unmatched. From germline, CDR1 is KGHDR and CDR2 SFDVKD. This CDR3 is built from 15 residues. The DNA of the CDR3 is TGTGCCACCAGTGATTCGGCCAGCGGGGGGATCTCCCAGTACTTC. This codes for CATSDSASGGISQYF.

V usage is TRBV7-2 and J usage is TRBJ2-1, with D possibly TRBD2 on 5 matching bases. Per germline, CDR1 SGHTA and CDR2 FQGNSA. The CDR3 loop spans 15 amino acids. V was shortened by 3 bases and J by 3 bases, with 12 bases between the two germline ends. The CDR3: CASSFDRGVYNEQFF. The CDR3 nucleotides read TGTGCCAGCAGCTTCGATCGGGGAGTCTACAATGAGCAGTTCTTC.

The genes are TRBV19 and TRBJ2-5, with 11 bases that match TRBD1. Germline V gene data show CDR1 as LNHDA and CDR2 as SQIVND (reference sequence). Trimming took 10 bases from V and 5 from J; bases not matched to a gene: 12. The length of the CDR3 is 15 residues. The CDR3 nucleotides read TGTGCCACCGGACCCACGGGACAGGGGGACGAGACCCAGTACTTC. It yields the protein CATGPTGQGDETQYF.

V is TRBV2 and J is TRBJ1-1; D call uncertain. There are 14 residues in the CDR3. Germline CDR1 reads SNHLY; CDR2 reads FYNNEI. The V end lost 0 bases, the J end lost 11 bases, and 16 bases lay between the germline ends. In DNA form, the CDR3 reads TGTGCCAGCAGTGAAGCATGGCAGGATGGTAAGGCTTTCTTT. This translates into CASSEAWQDGKAFF. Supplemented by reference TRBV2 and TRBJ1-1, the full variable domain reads EPEVTQTPSHQVTQMGQEVILRCVPISNHLYFYWYRQILGQKVEFLVSFYNNEISEKSEIFDDQFSVERPDGSNFTLKIRSTKLEDSAMYFCASSEAWQDGKAFFGQGTRLTVV.

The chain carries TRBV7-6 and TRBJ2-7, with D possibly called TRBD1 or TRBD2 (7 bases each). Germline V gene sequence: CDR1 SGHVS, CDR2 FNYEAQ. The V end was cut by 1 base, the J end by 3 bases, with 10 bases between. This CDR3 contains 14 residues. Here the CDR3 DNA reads TGTGCCAGCAGCTTAGGCAGGGGGGGCTACGAGCAGTACTTC. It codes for CASSLGRGGYEQYF.

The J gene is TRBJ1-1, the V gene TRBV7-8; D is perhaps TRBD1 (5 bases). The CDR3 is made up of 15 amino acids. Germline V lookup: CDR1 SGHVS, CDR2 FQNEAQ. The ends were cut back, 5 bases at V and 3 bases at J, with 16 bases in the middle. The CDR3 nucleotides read TGTGCCAGCAGCCAAAAGGCAGGGTGGGACACTGAAGCTTTCTTT. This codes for CASSQKAGWDTEAFF.

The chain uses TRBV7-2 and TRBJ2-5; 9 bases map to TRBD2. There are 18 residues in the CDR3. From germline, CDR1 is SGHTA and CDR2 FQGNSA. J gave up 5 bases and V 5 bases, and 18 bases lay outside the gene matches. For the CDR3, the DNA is TGTGCCAGCAGCCCTCTTGGGCTAGCGGGGTCATCGGGGGAGACCCAGTACTTC. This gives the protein CASSPLGLAGSSGETQYF. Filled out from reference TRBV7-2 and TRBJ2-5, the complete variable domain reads GAGVSQSPSNKVTEKGKDVELRCDPISGHTALYWYRQSLGQGLEFLIYFQGNSAPDKSGLPSDRFSAERTGGSVSTLTIQRTQQEDSAVYLCASSPLGLAGSSGETQYFGPGTRLLVL.

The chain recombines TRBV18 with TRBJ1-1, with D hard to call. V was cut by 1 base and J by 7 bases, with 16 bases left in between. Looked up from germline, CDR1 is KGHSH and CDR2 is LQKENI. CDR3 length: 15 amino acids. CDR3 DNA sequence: TGTGCCAGCTCACCACTGGTTACCATGGATGTTGAAGCTTTCTTT. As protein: CASSPLVTMDVEAFF.

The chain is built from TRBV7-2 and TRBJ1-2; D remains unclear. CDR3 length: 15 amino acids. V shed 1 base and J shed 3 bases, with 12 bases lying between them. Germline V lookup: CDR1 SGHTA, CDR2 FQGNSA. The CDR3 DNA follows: TGTGCCAGCAGCTTAGGTAGGGTGACGGACTATGGCTACACCTTC. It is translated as CASSLGRVTDYGYTF.

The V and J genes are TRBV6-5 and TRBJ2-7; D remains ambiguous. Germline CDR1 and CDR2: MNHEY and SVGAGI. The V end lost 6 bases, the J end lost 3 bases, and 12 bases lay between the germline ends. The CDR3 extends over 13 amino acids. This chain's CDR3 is CASSPPGYYEQYF. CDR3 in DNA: TGTGCCAGCAGCCCACCGGGCTACTACGAGCAGTACTTC.

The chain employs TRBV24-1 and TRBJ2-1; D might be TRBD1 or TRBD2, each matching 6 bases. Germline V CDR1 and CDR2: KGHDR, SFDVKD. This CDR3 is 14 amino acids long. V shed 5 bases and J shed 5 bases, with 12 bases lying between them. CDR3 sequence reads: CATSVQGGNNEQFF. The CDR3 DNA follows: TGTGCCACCAGTGTCCAAGGGGGGAACAATGAGCAGTTCTTC.

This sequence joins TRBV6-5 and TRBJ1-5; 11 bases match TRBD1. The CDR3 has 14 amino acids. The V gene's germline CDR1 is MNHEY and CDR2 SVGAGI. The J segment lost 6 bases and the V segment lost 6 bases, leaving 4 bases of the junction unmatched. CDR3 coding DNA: TGTGCCAGCAGAGGACAGGGGGCGGGTCAGCCCCAGCATTTT. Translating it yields CASRGQGAGQPQHF.